This is a list of T cell receptor beta chains from one sample in a study of technical replicates of blood from several donors. Clones were read by immunoSEQ multiplex PCR, and TCRdb kept only the in-frame ones, dropping some. The sample contains approximately 85,000 clones, approximately 93% of which appear only once. Sequencing was done on a sample of T cells isolated from PBMCs. The source is a human donor in good health. Both conserved end residues are part of each CDR3. D genes are given only for firm matches. Rows may omit the clone size; those that give it use once, few, many or a size class.

J gene: TRBJ1-5
V gene: TRBV6-1
clone size: -
D gene: TRBD1
CDR3 DNA: TGTGCCAGCAGTGGGGCAGGGGGTGGTCACCAGCCCCAGCATTTT
CDR3 protein: CASSGAGGGHQPQHF

J gene: TRBJ2-1
V gene: TRBV12-5
clone size: -
D gene: TRBD2
CDR3 DNA: TGTGCTAGTGGTTTGGGACGGACTAGCGGGACGGGGGGGCAGTTCTTC
CDR3 protein: CASGLGRTSGTGGQFF

J gene: TRBJ1-1
V gene: TRBV29-1
clone size: -
D gene: -
CDR3 DNA: TGCAGCGTTGAAGGGCCGGGAATGGGCACTGAAGCTTTCTTT
CDR3 protein: CSVEGPGMGTEAFF

J gene: TRBJ2-7
V gene: TRBV19
clone size: -
D gene: TRBD2
CDR3 DNA: TGTGCCAGTAGTATGGCCATCGGGGAGCGGGGGGTTTCCTACGAGCAGTACTTC
CDR3 protein: CASSMAIGERGVSYEQYF

J gene: TRBJ2-5
V gene: TRBV29-1
clone size: -
D gene: TRBD1
CDR3 DNA: TGCAGCGTTGACAGGGGGCGGGAGACCCAGTACTTC
CDR3 protein: CSVDRGRETQYF

J gene: TRBJ1-5
V gene: TRBV5-1
clone size: -
D gene: -
CDR3 DNA: TGCGCCAGCAGCTTCACCAAATGGGGGGGGGAACCGATGGTTTTTGTATCGCCCCAGCATTTT
CDR3 protein: CASSFTKWGGEPMVFVSPQHF

J gene: TRBJ1-4
V gene: TRBV5-1
clone size: -
D gene: TRBD1
CDR3 DNA: TGCGCCAGCGGGCCGGGACAGGGTAATGAAAAACTGTTTTTT
CDR3 protein: CASGPGQGNEKLFF

J gene: TRBJ1-2
V gene: TRBV28
clone size: once
D gene: -
CDR3 DNA: TGTGCCAGCAGTCTGGGCCTTGGCTACACCTTC
CDR3 protein: CASSLGLGYTF

J gene: TRBJ2-1
V gene: TRBV9
clone size: -
D gene: -
CDR3 DNA: TGTGCCAGCAGCGTAGCTCCCTACTACAATGAGCAGTTCTTC
CDR3 protein: CASSVAPYYNEQFF

J gene: TRBJ2-5
V gene: TRBV20-1
clone size: -
D gene: -
CDR3 DNA: TGCAGTGCTCTCGTCCAAGAGACCCAGTACTTC
CDR3 protein: CSALVQETQYF

J gene: TRBJ2-5
V gene: TRBV7-9
clone size: -
D gene: TRBD1
CDR3 DNA: TGTGCCAGCAGCTTCGCAGGGGGCCAGGAGACCCAGTACTTC
CDR3 protein: CASSFAGGQETQYF

J gene: TRBJ2-3
V gene: TRBV4-2
clone size: -
D gene: -
CDR3 DNA: TGTGCCAGCAGCCAACTCCGGGACACAAACACAGATACGCAGTATTTT
CDR3 protein: CASSQLRDTNTDTQYF

J gene: TRBJ1-3
V gene: TRBV6-1
clone size: -
D gene: -
CDR3 DNA: TGTGCCAGCAGTGAAAGACCTCGCGGGACCTCTGGAAACACCATATATTTT
CDR3 protein: CASSERPRGTSGNTIYF

J gene: TRBJ2-2
V gene: TRBV18
clone size: few
D gene: -
CDR3 DNA: TGTGCCAGCTCCACCGCCGGGGATGCCACCGGGGAGCTGTTTTTT
CDR3 protein: CASSTAGDATGELFF

J gene: TRBJ2-7
V gene: TRBV9
clone size: -
D gene: -
CDR3 DNA: TGTGCCAGCAGCGTAGGGATAGCGGCCTCCTACGAGCAGTACTTC
CDR3 protein: CASSVGIAASYEQYF

J gene: TRBJ1-6
V gene: TRBV5-5
clone size: -
D gene: -
CDR3 DNA: TGTGCCAGCAGCTTGGAATCACAGGAGAACTATAATTCACCCCTCCACTTT
CDR3 protein: CASSLESQENYNSPLHF

J gene: TRBJ1-4
V gene: TRBV6-1
clone size: -
D gene: TRBD1
CDR3 DNA: TGTGCCAGCAGTGAACAAGGGGGCTGGCGTGAAAAACTGTTTTTT
CDR3 protein: CASSEQGGWREKLFF

J gene: TRBJ1-6
V gene: TRBV9
clone size: once
D gene: -
CDR3 DNA: TGTGCCAGCAGCGTACGGTCGGGAAATTCACCCCTCCACTTT
CDR3 protein: CASSVRSGNSPLHF

J gene: TRBJ1-2
V gene: TRBV7-9
clone size: -
D gene: -
CDR3 DNA: TGTGCCAGCAGCTTAGTGAATGGCGGCTACACCTTC
CDR3 protein: CASSLVNGGYTF

J gene: TRBJ1-1
V gene: TRBV27
clone size: -
D gene: TRBD1
CDR3 DNA: TGTGCCAGCAGGACGGACAGGGATACTTACACTGAAGCTTTCTTT
CDR3 protein: CASRTDRDTYTEAFF

J gene: TRBJ2-5
V gene: TRBV7-9
clone size: -
D gene: -
CDR3 DNA: TGTGCCAGCAGCTTAAATACGGGATCGGAGACCCAGTACTTC
CDR3 protein: CASSLNTGSETQYF

J gene: TRBJ2-1
V gene: TRBV5-1
clone size: -
D gene: -
CDR3 DNA: TGCGCCAGCAGCTTGCCCCAACTAGAATTTTCCTACAATGAGCAGTTCTTC
CDR3 protein: CASSLPQLEFSYNEQFF

J gene: TRBJ2-1
V gene: TRBV6-5
clone size: -
D gene: TRBD2
CDR3 DNA: TGTGCCAGCAGGCCGACTAGCGGGATAGTCAATGAGCAGTTCTTC
CDR3 protein: CASRPTSGIVNEQFF

J gene: TRBJ1-1
V gene: TRBV19
clone size: -
D gene: -
CDR3 DNA: TGTGCCAGTATAAGCGGGATGATGAACACTGAAGCTTTCTTT
CDR3 protein: CASISGMMNTEAFF

J gene: TRBJ2-3
V gene: TRBV9
clone size: -
D gene: TRBD1
CDR3 DNA: TGTGCCAGCAGCGACCGGACAGGGGGCAGTCGAACAGATACGCAGTATTTT
CDR3 protein: CASSDRTGGSRTDTQYF

J gene: TRBJ2-5
V gene: TRBV28
clone size: -
D gene: -
CDR3 DNA: TGTGCCAGCAGTCCAGGCCATGGATGGGAGACCCAGTACTTC
CDR3 protein: CASSPGHGWETQYF

J gene: TRBJ2-7
V gene: TRBV10-3
clone size: -
D gene: -
CDR3 DNA: TGTGCCATCAGTGGGGAGCGGTCCTCCTACGAGCAGTACTTC
CDR3 protein: CAISGERSSYEQYF

J gene: TRBJ2-5
V gene: TRBV25-1
clone size: -
D gene: TRBD1
CDR3 DNA: TGTGCCAGCCGCCCAGGGGGCGCGGAGACCCAGTACTTC
CDR3 protein: CASRPGGAETQYF

J gene: TRBJ2-3
V gene: TRBV7-9
clone size: -
D gene: TRBD2
CDR3 DNA: TGTGCCAGCAGCTTAGCAGCTAGCGGGGGGGAGACAGATACGCAGTATTTT
CDR3 protein: CASSLAASGGETDTQYF

J gene: TRBJ2-7
V gene: TRBV27
clone size: -
D gene: TRBD2
CDR3 DNA: TGTGCCAGCACTATATGGGGACTAGCGGTCCCGGGCGAGCAGTACTTC
CDR3 protein: CASTIWGLAVPGEQYF

J gene: TRBJ1-5
V gene: TRBV28
clone size: -
D gene: -
CDR3 DNA: TGTGCCAGCAGCCCAGGGACTGTTCAGCCCCAGCATTTT
CDR3 protein: CASSPGTVQPQHF

J gene: TRBJ2-7
V gene: TRBV4-1
clone size: -
D gene: -
CDR3 DNA: TGCGCCAGCAGCCAAGGCCCGGGACTGTCTAACTCCTACGAGCAGTACTTC
CDR3 protein: CASSQGPGLSNSYEQYF

J gene: TRBJ2-7
V gene: TRBV28
clone size: -
D gene: TRBD1
CDR3 DNA: TGTGCCAGCAGCGACCGGGACAGCTCCTACGAGCAGTACTTC
CDR3 protein: CASSDRDSSYEQYF

J gene: TRBJ2-6
V gene: TRBV18
clone size: -
D gene: TRBD1
CDR3 DNA: TGTGCCAGCTCACCGGTCGAACAGGGGGCCCTCCTCGCTGGGGCCAACGTCCTGACTTTC
CDR3 protein: CASSPVEQGALLAGANVLTF

J gene: TRBJ2-1
V gene: TRBV7-3
clone size: -
D gene: -
CDR3 DNA: TGTGCCAGCAGCTTCGTTGGAGGGACGAATGAGCAGTTCTTC
CDR3 protein: CASSFVGGTNEQFF

J gene: TRBJ2-5
V gene: TRBV7-3
clone size: -
D gene: TRBD2
CDR3 DNA: TGTGCCAGCAGCTTAACGGCCAGCGGGGGAGCCTCCGAAGAGACCCAGTACTTC
CDR3 protein: CASSLTASGGASEETQYF

J gene: TRBJ2-3
V gene: TRBV6-1
clone size: -
D gene: TRBD2
CDR3 DNA: TGTGCCAGCAGTGAATCAGGTAGCGGGGTACTGAGAGATACGCAGTATTTT
CDR3 protein: CASSESGSGVLRDTQYF

J gene: TRBJ2-1
V gene: TRBV19
clone size: -
D gene: TRBD1
CDR3 DNA: TGTGCCAGTCTCGACAGGGCTTACAATGAGCAGTTCTTC
CDR3 protein: CASLDRAYNEQFF

J gene: TRBJ2-1
V gene: TRBV2
clone size: -
D gene: -
CDR3 DNA: TGTGCCAGCAGTGTTTATAGACTGAGCTCCTACAATGAGCAGTTCTTC
CDR3 protein: CASSVYRLSSYNEQFF

J gene: TRBJ2-3
V gene: TRBV28
clone size: -
D gene: TRBD1
CDR3 DNA: TGTGCCAGCAGTACAGGGGGCCCGGTCGATACGCAGTATTTT
CDR3 protein: CASSTGGPVDTQYF

J gene: TRBJ1-4
V gene: TRBV5-1
clone size: -
D gene: TRBD1
CDR3 DNA: TGCGCCAGCAGGGGACAGACTAATGAAAAACTGTTTTTT
CDR3 protein: CASRGQTNEKLFF

J gene: TRBJ1-5
V gene: TRBV6-5
clone size: -
D gene: -
CDR3 DNA: TGTGCCAGCAGTTACTCGCCAGGTGGCCAGCCCCAGCATTTT
CDR3 protein: CASSYSPGGQPQHF

J gene: TRBJ2-7
V gene: TRBV5-6
clone size: -
D gene: -
CDR3 DNA: TGTGCCAGCAGCGTTGTGGAGACGGGTGCGGAGCAGTACTTC
CDR3 protein: CASSVVETGAEQYF

J gene: TRBJ1-2
V gene: TRBV11-3
clone size: -
D gene: TRBD1
CDR3 DNA: TGTGCCAGCAGCTTTGCGGCAGGGGGCAATGGCTACACCTTC
CDR3 protein: CASSFAAGGNGYTF

J gene: TRBJ1-5
V gene: TRBV27
clone size: -
D gene: TRBD1
CDR3 DNA: TGTGCCAGCAGTCTCAGGACAGGGGGCGATCAGCCCCAGCATTTT
CDR3 protein: CASSLRTGGDQPQHF

J gene: TRBJ1-1
V gene: TRBV6-1
clone size: -
D gene: -
CDR3 DNA: TGTGCCAGCAGTGAAGGCAGAACTGAAGCTTTCTTT
CDR3 protein: CASSEGRTEAFF

J gene: TRBJ2-1
V gene: TRBV7-9
clone size: -
D gene: -
CDR3 DNA: TGTGCCAGCAGCTTCCGCAAACTAGGATCAGCCCTAGGGAACAATGAGCAGTTCTTC
CDR3 protein: CASSFRKLGSALGNNEQFF

J gene: TRBJ1-5
V gene: TRBV7-9
clone size: -
D gene: -
CDR3 DNA: TGTGCCAGCAGCTTCGAACGATCAGATCAGCCCCAGCATTTT
CDR3 protein: CASSFERSDQPQHF

J gene: TRBJ2-7
V gene: TRBV5-1
clone size: -
D gene: TRBD1
CDR3 DNA: TGCGCCAGCTCCCGGGACAGGGTCAACGAGCAGTACTTC
CDR3 protein: CASSRDRVNEQYF

J gene: TRBJ1-6
V gene: TRBV7-9
clone size: -
D gene: -
CDR3 DNA: TGTGCCAGCAGCTTATTCAGCGGGGATTCACCCCTCCACTTT
CDR3 protein: CASSLFSGDSPLHF

J gene: TRBJ1-1
V gene: TRBV4-1
clone size: -
D gene: -
CDR3 DNA: TGCGCCAGCAGCCAAGTGCGTAACACTGAAGCTTTCTTT
CDR3 protein: CASSQVRNTEAFF

J gene: TRBJ2-1
V gene: TRBV4-1
clone size: -
D gene: TRBD2
CDR3 DNA: TGCGCCAGCAGACTAGCGGGAGGCCATGAGCAGTTCTTC
CDR3 protein: CASRLAGGHEQFF

J gene: TRBJ2-2
V gene: TRBV19
clone size: few
D gene: TRBD1
CDR3 DNA: TGTGCCGGTGAAACAGGGGCCGGGGAGCTGTTTTTT
CDR3 protein: CAGETGAGELFF

J gene: TRBJ2-7
V gene: TRBV5-1
clone size: few
D gene: -
CDR3 DNA: TGCGCCAGCAGCGCGGCCCCTGGACAGCGGTCCTACGAGCAGTACTTC
CDR3 protein: CASSAAPGQRSYEQYF

J gene: TRBJ2-1
V gene: TRBV19
clone size: -
D gene: TRBD1
CDR3 DNA: TGTGCCAGTAGGCCCGGGACAGGGACTATCAATGAGCAGTTCTTC
CDR3 protein: CASRPGTGTINEQFF

J gene: TRBJ2-3
V gene: TRBV9
clone size: once
D gene: -
CDR3 DNA: TGTGCCAGCAGCGGTACAGTGAGCACAGATACGCAGTATTTT
CDR3 protein: CASSGTVSTDTQYF